The text below deals with one T cell receptor beta chain. Its antigen is still unknown. Sequenced by immunoSEQ multiplex PCR; TCRdb stores in-frame clones only, minus some. Among about 130,000 clones, approximately 90% were seen once, and the ten largest hold about 5%. This CDR3 has 13 residues. V shed 5 bases and J shed 4 bases, with 12 bases lying between them. Germline V gives CDR1 SGDLS, CDR2 YYNGEE. Time point here: blood 2 weeks post-SBRT. This sample's treatment: 15 Gy SBRT to primary tumor, nephrectomy 4 weeks later. After SBRT, blood was collected at 2 and 4 weeks, plus baseline. The data originate from a study of radiation and T cells in renal cell carcinoma. About the research overall: Nephrectomy followed 15 Gy stereotactic body radiation by 4 weeks.

Study-level points and caveats: Baseline intratumoral clonotype presence is unknown without pretreatment biopsies. From baseline, blood top tumor clonotypes peaked at 2 weeks post-radiation.

This rearrangement joins TRBV9 to TRBJ1-2, with a tentative D call TRBD1 (5 bases). The specimen comprised blood, sampled from a patient whose treatment included radiotherapy and nephrectomy. The receptor comes from a woman between 65 and 79 years old with renal cell carcinoma. The CDR3 here is CASSGGNLYGYTF. The DNA of the CDR3 is TGTGCCAGCAGTGGGGGGAATCTCTATGGCTACACCTTC. Together with reference TRBV9 and TRBJ1-2, the CDR3 gives the full variable domain: DSGVTQTPKHLITATGQRVTLRCSPRSGDLSVYWYQQSLDQGLQFLIQYYNGEERAKGNILERFSAQQFPDLHSELNLSSLELGDSALYFCASSGGNLYGYTFGSGTRLTVV.